This is a list of T cell receptor beta chains from one sample in a study of monozygotic twins with inflammatory bowel disease. From its re-call of the 5' RACE reads, TCRdb lists each CDR3 protein once, without DNA. This sample carries some 150,000 distinct CDR3 sequences, with 2.4% going to the ten biggest clones. Sequenced material: blood. Every receptor here comes from a human donor with ulcerative colitis or Crohn's disease, or a healthy co-twin of an affected twin (not recorded which). The CDR3 runs from the conserved cysteine through the conserved F or W.

J gene: TRBJ2-1; V gene: TRBV5-1; CDR3 protein: CASSGGSYNEQFF
J gene: TRBJ2-7; V gene: TRBV5-5; CDR3 protein: CASSLTPTGGAGNEQYF
J gene: TRBJ2-1; V gene: TRBV12-3/TRBV12-4; CDR3 protein: CASSSGTGDWNEQFF
J gene: TRBJ1-1; V gene: TRBV20-1; CDR3 protein: CSAPQPGNTEAFF
J gene: TRBJ1-6; V gene: TRBV7-2; CDR3 protein: CASSDRRGRDNSPLHF
J gene: TRBJ2-7; V gene: TRBV6-2/TRBV6-3; CDR3 protein: CASSIPSVLGLAGAVAEQYF
J gene: TRBJ1-3; V gene: TRBV20-1; CDR3 protein: CSARESSGNTIYF
J gene: TRBJ2-4; V gene: TRBV7-6; CDR3 protein: CASSLSVGGNIQYF
J gene: TRBJ1-2; V gene: TRBV12-3/TRBV12-4; CDR3 protein: CASCKDRATYGYTF
J gene: TRBJ2-1; V gene: TRBV20-1; CDR3 protein: CSARDLLAGGTTYNEQFF
J gene: TRBJ2-7; V gene: TRBV28; CDR3 protein: CASSTGTLSSYEQYF
J gene: TRBJ2-2; V gene: TRBV27; CDR3 protein: CASKGAGLNTGELFF
J gene: TRBJ2-1; V gene: TRBV19; CDR3 protein: CASSIGFLTSGTYNEQFF
J gene: TRBJ2-3; V gene: TRBV7-9; CDR3 protein: CASSPGRWAGTDTQYF
J gene: TRBJ1-1; V gene: TRBV18; CDR3 protein: CASSPPVRLNTEAFF
J gene: TRBJ2-3; V gene: TRBV6-1; CDR3 protein: CASRPPPSGEQYF
J gene: TRBJ1-1; V gene: TRBV15; CDR3 protein: CATSRGSSNTEAFF
J gene: TRBJ2-5; V gene: TRBV7-6; CDR3 protein: CASSLVPPGSQETQYF
J gene: TRBJ1-2; V gene: TRBV6-1; CDR3 protein: CASSQGGENYGYTF
J gene: TRBJ2-7; V gene: TRBV20-1; CDR3 protein: CSARGETSDHEQYF
J gene: TRBJ1-1; V gene: TRBV12-3/TRBV12-4; CDR3 protein: CASSFKGVGTEAFF
J gene: TRBJ1-2; V gene: TRBV4-1; CDR3 protein: CASSQSSSGTVGYGYTF
J gene: TRBJ2-7; V gene: TRBV15; CDR3 protein: CATSRGSYEQYF
J gene: TRBJ1-5; V gene: TRBV24-1; CDR3 protein: CATSDPDRGPQHF
J gene: TRBJ2-5; V gene: TRBV20-1; CDR3 protein: CSASGSWSGPQETQYF
J gene: TRBJ2-1; V gene: TRBV29-1; CDR3 protein: CSVRAPSNEQFF
J gene: TRBJ2-1; V gene: TRBV6-2/TRBV6-3; CDR3 protein: CASSYRLEGNEQFF
J gene: TRBJ1-5; V gene: TRBV12-3/TRBV12-4; CDR3 protein: CASTLGDRVDQPQHF
J gene: TRBJ2-7; V gene: TRBV9; CDR3 protein: CASSVGDSAGEQYF
J gene: TRBJ2-7; V gene: TRBV5-1; CDR3 protein: CASSLSAGAPYEQYF
J gene: TRBJ2-1; V gene: TRBV12-3/TRBV12-4; CDR3 protein: CASTLAPYNEQFF
J gene: TRBJ2-5; V gene: TRBV20-1; CDR3 protein: CSIDRGFELRETQYF
J gene: TRBJ2-1; V gene: TRBV6-5; CDR3 protein: CASSYRTPAEQFF
J gene: TRBJ2-5; V gene: TRBV11-2; CDR3 protein: CASSVGIAAETQYF
J gene: TRBJ1-2; V gene: TRBV6-5; CDR3 protein: CASSSGGDRPYGYTF
J gene: TRBJ2-7; V gene: TRBV5-6; CDR3 protein: CASRSGQLYEQYF
J gene: TRBJ1-1; V gene: TRBV6-1; CDR3 protein: CASNSGVMNTEAFF
J gene: TRBJ2-1; V gene: TRBV7-9; CDR3 protein: CASSTQLAGFGNEQFF
J gene: TRBJ2-5; V gene: TRBV19; CDR3 protein: CATSGRLQETQYF
J gene: TRBJ1-5; V gene: TRBV20-1; CDR3 protein: CSAPPGGSNQPQHF
J gene: TRBJ2-3; V gene: TRBV7-2; CDR3 protein: CASSRGLSTDTQYF
J gene: TRBJ1-3; V gene: TRBV20-1; CDR3 protein: CSATALTGGSDTIYF
J gene: TRBJ2-7; V gene: TRBV6-2/TRBV6-3; CDR3 protein: CASSRRQGSPYF
J gene: TRBJ2-1; V gene: TRBV20-1; CDR3 protein: CSADQTAYNEQFF
J gene: TRBJ2-3; V gene: TRBV5-5; CDR3 protein: CASSSSEIHTDTQYF
J gene: TRBJ1-2; V gene: TRBV5-1; CDR3 protein: CASSPRITDRDYGYTF
J gene: TRBJ2-1; V gene: TRBV12-3/TRBV12-4; CDR3 protein: CASSLAGWGGSSQFF
J gene: TRBJ1-1; V gene: TRBV20-1; CDR3 protein: CSAGGTAPWTEAFF
J gene: TRBJ2-2; V gene: TRBV10-3; CDR3 protein: CAISENRGGNTGELFF
J gene: TRBJ1-4; V gene: TRBV2; CDR3 protein: CASMGQAREKLFF
J gene: TRBJ2-2; V gene: TRBV20-1; CDR3 protein: CSAKQGRGGELFF
J gene: TRBJ1-4; V gene: TRBV12-3/TRBV12-4; CDR3 protein: CASSFREKLFF
J gene: TRBJ2-5; V gene: TRBV5-5; CDR3 protein: CATNEEGVKETQYF
J gene: TRBJ2-3; V gene: TRBV10-3; CDR3 protein: CAGAGGPKVSTDTQYF
J gene: TRBJ1-6; V gene: TRBV20-1; CDR3 protein: CSASGNNSPLHF